The next 32 T cell receptor beta chains were all read from a single sample in a study of chemoradiotherapy in HPV16-positive cancers. Produced via immunoSEQ multiplex PCR; TCRdb's table is partial and in-frame only. The top ten hold 4.5% of the sample, which has some 22,000 clones, less than 90% seen once. This sample comprised blood, obtained from a patient who underwent chemoradiotherapy. These receptors came from a human donor with HPV-associated anogenital cancer.

This clone has just one count. The chain carries TRBV19 and TRBJ2-7; the D is unclear. Germline assignment: CDR1 LNHDA and CDR2 SQIVND (reference sequence). Trimming left V 0 bases short and J 2 bases short, with 8 bases between. The CDR3 is made up of 14 amino acids. CDR3: CASSIDQRAYEQYF. CDR3 bases: TGTGCCAGTAGTATAGATCAACGCGCCTACGAGCAGTACTTC.

The rearrangement uses TRBV27 and TRBJ2-7; 11 bases map to TRBD1. V shed 5 bases, J shed 0 bases, and the junction held 6 bases outside the gene matches. The CDR3 runs 16 residues. Germline lookup yields CDR1 MNHEY and CDR2 SMNVEV (reference sequence). CDR3 region: CASSPRTGGPSYEQYF. CDR3 coding DNA: TGTGCCAGCAGTCCTCGGACAGGGGGCCCCTCCTACGAGCAGTACTTC.

The rearrangement joins TRBV7-9 to TRBJ1-5, with D maybe TRBD1 (5 bases). V lost 1 base and J lost 4, with 17 bases in between. The CDR3 sequence is 17 residues long. The germline V gene has CDR1 SEHNR and CDR2 FQNEAQ (reference sequence). The CDR3 DNA follows: TGTGCCAGCAGCTTAGGGTCGGGACCTCTGGTGAATCAGCCCCAGCATTTT. Protein: CASSLGSGPLVNQPQHF.

The V call is TRBV9, the J call TRBJ1-3; D is undetermined. This CDR3 has 13 residues. The V gene's germline CDR1 is SGDLS and CDR2 YYNGEE. V shed 8 bases and J shed 2 bases, with 11 bases lying between them. The CDR3 reads CASGTAPGNTIYF. The CDR3 nucleotides read TGTGCCAGTGGCACAGCCCCTGGAAACACCATATATTTT.

The chain employs TRBV6-6 and TRBJ1-2; 10 nucleotides align to TRBD1. This CDR3 spans 15 amino acids. CDR1 and CDR2 from the germline V gene are MNHNY and SVGAGI (reference sequence). The trim removed 4 bases at V and 5 bases at J, leaving 7 bases unmatched. CDR3 sequence reads: CASSSRQGARYGYTF. The CDR3 nucleotides read TGTGCCAGCAGTTCTCGACAGGGGGCGCGTTATGGCTACACCTTC.

The chain combines TRBV18 with TRBJ1-1, with D hard to call. CDR1 is KGHSH, CDR2 LQKENI, per germline. The CDR3 has 14 amino acids. Between the trimmed V and J ends, which lost 0 bases and 10 bases, there was a span of 15 bases. CDR3 coding DNA: TGTGCCAGCTCACCACCGAATACGGTGACTAGAGCTTTCTTT. It encodes CASSPPNTVTRAFF.

The chain has TRBV5-6 and TRBJ1-1, with no clear D. CDR3 size: 13 residues. Trimming pared 0 bases from V and 4 bases from J, leaving 7 bases between. Germline assignment: CDR1 SGHDT and CDR2 YYEEEE. The CDR3 DNA follows: TGTGCCAGCAGCTTGGTGGTTGGCACTGAAGCTTTCTTT. The encoded protein is CASSLVVGTEAFF.

The V call is TRBV5-1, the J call TRBJ2-2, with 9 positions matching TRBD1. CDR3 length: 15 residues. Germline CDR1 reads SGHRS; CDR2 reads YFSETQ. J gave up 7 bases and V 4 bases, and 8 bases lay outside the gene matches. The CDR3 sequence is CASSIGDREIGELFF. CDR3 DNA sequence: TGCGCCAGCAGCATCGGGGACAGGGAAATCGGGGAGCTGTTTTTT. The full variable domain, with the rest looked up from reference TRBV5-1 and TRBJ2-2, is KAGVTQTPRYLIKTRGQQVTLSCSPISGHRSVSWYQQTPGQGLQFLFEYFSETQRNKGNFPGRFSGRQFSNSRSEMNVSTLELGDSALYLCASSIGDREIGELFFGEGSRLTVL.

The V and J genes are TRBV19 and TRBJ1-1; no clear D gene. Germline V gene sequence: CDR1 LNHDA, CDR2 SQIVND (reference sequence). The CDR3 length is 13 residues. The germline V and J ends were trimmed by 3 bases and 5 bases, with 10 bases remaining between them. The CDR3 spells CASSIDGETEAFF. CDR3 coding DNA: TGTGCCAGTAGTATTGATGGTGAGACTGAAGCTTTCTTT.

This sequence joins TRBV7-9 and TRBJ1-5, with 8 nucleotides matching TRBD1. V gave up 4 bases and J gave up 7 bases; unmatched junction bases: 9. Germline assignment: CDR1 SEHNR and CDR2 FQNEAQ (reference sequence). The CDR3 consists of 15 residues. DNA for the CDR3: TGTGCCAGCAGCTCGACAGGGGCCGGCGGACAGCCCCAGCATTTT. The encoded protein is CASSSTGAGGQPQHF.

This chain links TRBV5-1 with TRBJ1-3, with 7 bases aligning to TRBD1. Germline V CDR1 and CDR2: SGHRS, YFSETQ. The V gene end was trimmed by 0 bases and the J gene end by 4 bases; junction bases not matched to a gene: 7. The CDR3 length is 16 residues. CDR3 amino acids: CASSLDLTGSGNTIYF. In DNA form, the CDR3 reads TGCGCCAGCAGCTTGGACCTGACAGGGTCAGGAAACACCATATATTTT.

In this sample, this clone turned up a few times. This sequence joins TRBV5-1 and TRBJ1-1, with D uncertain. This CDR3 is built from 14 residues. V lost 0 bases and J lost 0, with 6 bases in between. Looked up from germline, CDR1 is SGHRS and CDR2 is YFSETQ. CDR3 DNA sequence: TGCGCCAGCAGCTTGGATGGCCTGAACACTGAAGCTTTCTTT. This translates into CASSLDGLNTEAFF.

The gene calls are TRBV9 and TRBJ1-3; D possibly corresponds to TRBD1 (5 bases). Trimming removed 3 bases from V and 7 bases from J, with 8 bases in between. The CDR3 extends over 12 amino acids. Germline lookup yields CDR1 SGDLS and CDR2 YYNGEE. Here the CDR3 DNA reads TGTGCCAGCAGCGACGGGGGTAACACCATATATTTT. This codes for CASSDGGNTIYF.

The CDR3 DNA reads TGTGCCAGCAGCCAGGACACTGCCTACAATGAGCAGTTCTTC. This encodes CASSQDTAYNEQFF. The genes are TRBV14 and TRBJ2-1, with D perhaps TRBD1 (5 bases). The CDR3 is 14 residues long. The germline V gene encodes CDR1 SGHDN and CDR2 FVKESK. V was pared by 3 bases and J by 2 bases, with 8 bases between.

The CDR3: CSARMVPEAFF. The DNA of the CDR3 is TGCAGTGCTAGAATGGTCCCTGAAGCTTTCTTT. The V gene is TRBV20-1, the J gene TRBJ1-1, with D unresolved. Trimming shortened V by 2 bases and J by 6 bases, and 7 bases separated the two germline ends. The length of the CDR3 is 11 residues. From germline, CDR1 is DFQATT and CDR2 SNEGSKA (reference sequence).

This rearrangement joins TRBV7-2 to TRBJ2-1, with 8 bases identical to TRBD2. This CDR3 spans 13 amino acids. Germline CDR1 and CDR2: SGHTA and FQGNSA. The V gene end was trimmed by 4 bases and the J gene end by 7 bases; junction bases not matched to a gene: 3. CDR3 residues: CASSSQRGNEQFF. DNA for the CDR3: TGTGCCAGCAGCTCACAGCGGGGGAATGAGCAGTTCTTC. The full variable domain, completed using reference TRBV7-2 and TRBJ2-1, is GAGVSQSPSNKVTEKGKDVELRCDPISGHTALYWYRQSLGQGLEFLIYFQGNSAPDKSGLPSDRFSAERTGGSVSTLTIQRTQQEDSAVYLCASSSQRGNEQFFGPGTRLTVL.

The chain has TRBV5-1 and TRBJ2-1, with D possibly matching TRBD1 (6 bases). The CDR3 extends over 15 amino acids. V dropped 0 bases and J dropped 9 bases, with 16 bases sitting between them. Looked up from germline, CDR1 is SGHRS and CDR2 is YFSETQ. Here the CDR3 DNA reads TGCGCCAGCAGCTTGGTGGCAGGGGAAGTTGGTGAGCAGTTCTTC. This gives the protein CASSLVAGEVGEQFF.

The V gene is TRBV7-6, the J gene TRBJ2-7; D might be TRBD1 (6 bases). Germline V lookup: CDR1 SGHVS, CDR2 FNYEAQ. V shed 4 bases and J shed 2 bases, with 15 bases lying between them. This CDR3 has 15 amino acids. The CDR3, as DNA: TGTGCCAGCAGCTCCCTAGGGGGTTCGGCCTACGAGCAGTACTTC. Its protein is CASSSLGGSAYEQYF.

The chain couples TRBV20-1 to TRBJ1-2; D remains unclear. CDR3 size: 11 residues. Per germline, CDR1 DFQATT and CDR2 SNEGSKA (reference sequence). The V end lost 1 base, the J end lost 7 bases, and 7 bases lay between the germline ends. The CDR3 bases are TGCAGTGCTAGAGTCGGGTTTGGCTACACCTTC. Encoded protein: CSARVGFGYTF.

J is TRBJ1-2 and V is TRBV30; maybe TRBD1 (6 bases). The CDR3 is 14 amino acids. Trimming left V 4 bases short and J 8 bases short, with 20 bases between. The germline V gene encodes CDR1 GTSNPN and CDR2 SVGIG (reference sequence). CDR3 sequence reads: CAWIHLGGGKGYTF. CDR3 coding DNA: TGTGCCTGGATCCACCTAGGGGGGGGAAAGGGCTACACCTTC. The whole variable domain, filled in from reference TRBV30 and TRBJ1-2, reads SQTIHQWPATLVQPVGSPLSLECTVEGTSNPNLYWYRQAAGRGLQLLFYSVGIGQISSEVPQNLSASRPQDRQFILSSKKLLLSDSGFYLCAWIHLGGGKGYTFGSGTRLTVV.

The chain couples TRBV5-4 to TRBJ2-1; 12 nucleotides line up with TRBD2. V lost 4 bases and J lost 5; bases outside the gene matches: 10. The V gene's germline CDR1 is SGHNT and CDR2 YYREEE (reference sequence). The CDR3 has 17 amino acids. In nucleotides, the CDR3 is TGTGCCAGCAGCCTCATCCTCCTAGCGGGAGGGAACAATGAGCAGTTCTTC. Its protein is CASSLILLAGGNNEQFF.

V is TRBV4-3 and J is TRBJ1-6; a weak D match, TRBD1 (5 bases). V lost 0 bases and J 3 bases, leaving 9 bases between the germline ends. This CDR3 has 16 residues. Germline V gene sequence: CDR1 LGHNA, CDR2 YSLEER. The CDR3 bases are TGCGCCAGCAGCCAAGAGGGGCACTACTATAATTCACCCCTCCACTTT. It is translated as CASSQEGHYYNSPLHF.

The rearrangement uses TRBV30 and TRBJ2-2, with D possibly TRBD2 on 6 matching bases. Per the germline V gene, CDR1 is GTSNPN and CDR2 is SVGIG (reference sequence). The CDR3 is 18 amino acids. Trimming removed 3 bases from V and 4 bases from J, with 24 bases in between. CDR3 sequence (DNA): TGTGCCTGGAGGAAATTTGGGGTTCTCGGGAGTGTCACCGGGGAGCTGTTTTTT. It specifies CAWRKFGVLGSVTGELFF.

This clone was seen a single time. The chain joins TRBV5-1 to TRBJ2-2; D may be TRBD2 (5 bases). This CDR3 has 16 residues. Germline V lookup: CDR1 SGHRS, CDR2 YFSETQ. The V end was cut by 0 bases, the J end by 0 bases, with 9 bases between. CDR3 amino acids: CASSLGASSNTGELFF. CDR3 DNA sequence: TGCGCCAGCAGCTTGGGTGCTAGCTCGAACACCGGGGAGCTGTTTTTT.

Written as DNA, the CDR3 is TGCGCCAGCAGCCACGAATATACAAGACAGGGGCCCGGGGAGCTGTTTTTT. It encodes CASSHEYTRQGPGELFF. The genes are TRBV4-3 and TRBJ2-2; TRBD1 agrees at 8 bases. The CDR3 is made up of 17 amino acids. CDR1 and CDR2 (germline): LGHNA, YSLEER. The trim removed 3 bases at V and 6 bases at J, leaving 12 bases unmatched.

The V gene is TRBV5-1, the J gene TRBJ2-3, with 12 bases identical to TRBD2. Germline CDR1 is SGHRS and CDR2 is YFSETQ. V shed 0 bases, J shed 1 base, and the junction held 9 bases outside the gene matches. The CDR3 runs 19 residues. The CDR3 loop reads CASSLALTSGGLGTDTQYF. The CDR3 nucleotides read TGCGCCAGCAGCTTGGCATTGACTAGCGGGGGCCTTGGCACAGATACGCAGTATTTT.

The chain combines TRBV15 with TRBJ1-3; 7 positions match TRBD1. In germline, CDR1 is LNHNV, CDR2 YYDKDF (reference sequence). This CDR3 comprises 15 residues. Germline trimming cut 0 bases from V and 2 bases from J; bases unmatched to any gene: 1. The CDR3 reads CATSRDGTAGNTIYF. In DNA form, the CDR3 reads TGTGCCACCAGCAGAGATGGGACAGCTGGAAACACCATATATTTT.

This clone occurred once. V gene TRBV4-1 combines with J gene TRBJ1-1, with a weak D call TRBD1 (5 bases). Germline CDR1 is MGHRA and CDR2 is YSYEKL. V was trimmed by 0 bases and J by 0 bases, leaving 8 bases between them. This CDR3 region has 15 residues. The CDR3 DNA follows: TGCGCCAGCAGCCAAGAACCAGGGATGAACACTGAAGCTTTCTTT. It codes for CASSQEPGMNTEAFF.

The V and J genes are TRBV10-3 and TRBJ2-3, with D uncertain. Trimming removed 4 bases at V and 4 bases at J, with 6 bases between. CDR3 size: 12 residues. Germline V gene sequence: CDR1 ENHRY, CDR2 SYGVKD. CDR3 in DNA: TGTGCCATCAGTGTTGGGGCAGATACGCAGTATTTT. Residues: CAISVGADTQYF.

The rearrangement links TRBV7-6 to TRBJ1-1; a weak D match, TRBD1 (6 bases). Germline assignment: CDR1 SGHVS and CDR2 FNYEAQ. The CDR3 extends over 13 amino acids. V lost 4 bases and J lost 4, with 10 bases in between. CDR3 in amino acids: CASSSGQITEAFF. Written as DNA, the CDR3 is TGTGCCAGCAGCTCCGGACAGATCACTGAAGCTTTCTTT. Variable domain in full (rest from reference TRBV7-6 and TRBJ1-1): GAGVSQSPRYKVTKRGQDVALRCDPISGHVSLYWYRQALGQGPEFLTYFNYEAQQDKSGLPNDRFSAERPEGSISTLTIQRTEQRDSAMYRCASSSGQITEAFFGQGTRLTVV.

The chain joins TRBV4-1 to TRBJ1-6; D is uncertain. CDR1 and CDR2 (germline): MGHRA, YSYEKL. CDR3 size: 15 residues. Deletions cut 1 base from V and 6 bases from J, with 10 bases between. The CDR3 loop reads CASSQVLQINSPLHF. In DNA, the CDR3 is TGCGCCAGCAGCCAAGTACTACAAATTAATTCACCCCTCCACTTT.

The chain combines TRBV7-7 with TRBJ1-6; D may be TRBD1 (6 bases). V was pared by 1 base and J by 7 bases, with 8 bases between. The CDR3 sequence is 14 residues long. Germline assignment: CDR1 SSHAT and CDR2 FNYEAQ (reference sequence). The CDR3 region has the DNA TGTGCCAGCAGCTTAGACAGGGTCAATTCACCCCTCCACTTT. This encodes CASSLDRVNSPLHF.